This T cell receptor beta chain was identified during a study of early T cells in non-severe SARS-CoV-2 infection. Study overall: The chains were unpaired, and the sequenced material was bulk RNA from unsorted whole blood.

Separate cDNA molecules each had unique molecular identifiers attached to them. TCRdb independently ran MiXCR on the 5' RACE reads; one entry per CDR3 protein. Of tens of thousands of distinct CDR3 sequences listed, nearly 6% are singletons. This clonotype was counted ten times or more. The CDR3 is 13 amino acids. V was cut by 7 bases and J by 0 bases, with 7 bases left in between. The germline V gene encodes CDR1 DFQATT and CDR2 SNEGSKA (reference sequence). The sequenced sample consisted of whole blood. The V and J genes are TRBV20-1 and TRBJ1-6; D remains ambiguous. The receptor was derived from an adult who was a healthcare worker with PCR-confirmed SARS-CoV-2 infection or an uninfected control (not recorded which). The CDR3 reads CSVRSSYNSPLHF. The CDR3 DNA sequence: TGCAGTGTAAGGAGCTCCTATAATTCACCCCTCCACTTT.